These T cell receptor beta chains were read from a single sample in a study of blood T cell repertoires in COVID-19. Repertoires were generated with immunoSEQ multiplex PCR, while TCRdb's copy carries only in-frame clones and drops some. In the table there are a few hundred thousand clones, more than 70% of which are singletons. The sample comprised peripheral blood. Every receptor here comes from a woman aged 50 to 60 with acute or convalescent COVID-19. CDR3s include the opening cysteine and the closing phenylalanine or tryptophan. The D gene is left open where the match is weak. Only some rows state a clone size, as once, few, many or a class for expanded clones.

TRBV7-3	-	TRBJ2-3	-	TGTGCCAGCAGCCCGGGCACAGATACGCAGTATTTT	CASSPGTDTQYF
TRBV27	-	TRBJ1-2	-	TGTGCCAGCAGTCTCAACCAGGGCATTGGCTACACCTTC	CASSLNQGIGYTF
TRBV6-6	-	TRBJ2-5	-	TGTGCCAGCAGTTACCCACAAGAGACCCAGTACTTC	CASSYPQETQYF
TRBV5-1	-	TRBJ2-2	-	TGCGCCAGCAGCTTGGGGACAGCCAACACCGGGGAGCTGTTTTTT	CASSLGTANTGELFF
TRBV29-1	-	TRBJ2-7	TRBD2	TGCAGCGTTGAGGGACTAGCGGGATCCTACGAGCAGTACTTC	CSVEGLAGSYEQYF
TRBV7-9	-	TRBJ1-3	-	TGTGCCAGCAGCCCCTCGGTTCCAGCGGGAAACACCATATATTTT	CASSPSVPAGNTIYF
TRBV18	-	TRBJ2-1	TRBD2	TGTGCCAGCTCACCATCATTAGCGGGAGGTGTTGAGCAGTTCTTC	CASSPSLAGGVEQFF
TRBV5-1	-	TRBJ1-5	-	TGCGCCAGCAGCTTGCAGGGGCCTCAGCCCCAGCATTTT	CASSLQGPQPQHF
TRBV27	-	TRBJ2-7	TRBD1	TGTGCCAGCAGCCCGCGACAGGGATACGAGCAGTACTTC	CASSPRQGYEQYF
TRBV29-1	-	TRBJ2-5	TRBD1	TGCAGCGCTCAAACAGGGGCCGTCGGTGAGACCCAGTACTTC	CSAQTGAVGETQYF
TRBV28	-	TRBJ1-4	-	TGTGCCAGCAGTACGGGACTAATAGAAGAAAAACTGTTTTTT	CASSTGLIEEKLFF
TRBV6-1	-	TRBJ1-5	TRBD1	TGTGCCAGCAGTGAAGCTAAGATTTACCGGGACAGGTATCAGCCCCAGCATTTT	CASSEAKIYRDRYQPQHF
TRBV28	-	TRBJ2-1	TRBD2	TGTGCCAGCACTAAAGCGGGAGGGGGCTACAATGAGCAGTTCTTC	CASTKAGGGYNEQFF
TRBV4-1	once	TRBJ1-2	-	TGCGCCAGCAGCCAAGATGAGGGCCACAGATATGGCTACACCTTC	CASSQDEGHRYGYTF
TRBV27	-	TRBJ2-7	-	TGTGCCAGCAGACGGACAGCATACTACGAGCAGTACTTC	CASRRTAYYEQYF
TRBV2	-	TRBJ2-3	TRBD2	TGTGCCAGCAGGAGAGCGGGAGTAGTGTCAGATACGCAGTATTTT	CASRRAGVVSDTQYF
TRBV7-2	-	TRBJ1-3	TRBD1	TGTGCCAGCAGCCCGGGACAGTTCTCTGGAAACACCATATATTTT	CASSPGQFSGNTIYF
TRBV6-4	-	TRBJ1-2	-	TGTGCCAGCAGTGACTCGGGCAGCACGTCAAATGGCTACACCTTC	CASSDSGSTSNGYTF
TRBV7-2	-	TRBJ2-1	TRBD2	TGTGCCAGCAGCAGAGAGTTAGCGGGAAGTAACAATGAGCAGTTCTTC	CASSRELAGSNNEQFF
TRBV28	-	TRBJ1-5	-	TGTGCCAGCAGTACTACAGGGTCAAATCAGCCCCAGCATTTT	CASSTTGSNQPQHF
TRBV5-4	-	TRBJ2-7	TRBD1	TGTGCCAGCAGCCCCAAAAGTCGGTCGGGACAGGGACTGTCCTACGAGCAGTACTTC	CASSPKSRSGQGLSYEQYF
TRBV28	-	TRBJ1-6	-	TGTGCCAGCAGTTTAGGGGGGGTGGCTGATTCACCCCTCCACTTT	CASSLGGVADSPLHF
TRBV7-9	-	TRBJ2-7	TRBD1	TGTGCCAGCAGCTTAGCCCCTGGGACAGGAGCCTACGAGCAGTACTTC	CASSLAPGTGAYEQYF
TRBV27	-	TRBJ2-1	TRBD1	TGTGCCAGCAGCAACAGGGGGTTGCGGACAAGCTCCTACAATGAGCAGTTCTTC	CASSNRGLRTSSYNEQFF
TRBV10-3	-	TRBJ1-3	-	TGTGCCACTTCTACAGGGACCTCTGGAAACACCATATATTTT	CATSTGTSGNTIYF
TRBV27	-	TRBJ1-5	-	TGTGCCAGCAGCCCCCAGTTCAATCAGCCCCAGCATTTT	CASSPQFNQPQHF
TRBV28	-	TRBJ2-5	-	TGTGCCAGCAGTTTATCTGGGGGGGGCTTGGAGACCCAGTACTTC	CASSLSGGGLETQYF
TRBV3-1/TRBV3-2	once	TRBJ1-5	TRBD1	TGTGCCAGCAGCCGACGACAGGGTCCGGGACAGCCCCAGCATTTT	CASSRRQGPGQPQHF
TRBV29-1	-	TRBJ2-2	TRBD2	TGCAGCGTTAGGACTAGCGGGAGGAGGAACACCGGGGAGCTGTTTTTT	CSVRTSGRRNTGELFF